Listed below are T cell receptor beta chains from one sample, sequenced in a study of T cells expressing NK-cell markers. TCRdb reworked the 5' RACE reads into one entry per CDR3 protein, no DNA. Recorded here are 500,000 or so distinct CDR3 sequences; the top ten clones represent approximately 3.5%. Sequencing was carried out using blood T cells: a sorted CD56 or NKG2C T cell subset, CD4+ or CD8+ T cells, or bulk PBMC T cells (not recorded which). The receptors stem from a man in his late teens or twenties in good health. The CDR3 runs from the conserved cysteine through the conserved F or W.

TRBV10-3	TRBJ2-7	CAISGRTGPEQYF
TRBV7-2	TRBJ2-1	CASSLRPRGEYEQFF
TRBV7-6	TRBJ2-3	CASSLKAETGTLNTQYF
TRBV10-3	TRBJ1-2	CAISVQDGGGGYTF
TRBV7-8	TRBJ2-1	CAILDTTRGSFF
TRBV29-1	TRBJ2-2	CSVHEEDRTNTGELFF
TRBV21-1	TRBJ1-6	CASSKGRHRGEEAPLHF
TRBV7-9	TRBJ2-1	CASSPSTGWEFF
TRBV12-3/TRBV12-4	TRBJ1-6	CASSPGPTGANSPLHF
TRBV18	TRBJ1-3	CASSPPGGNTIYF
TRBV24-1	TRBJ2-5	CATSDPGEETQYF
TRBV4-3	TRBJ2-3	CASSQESGRDTQYF
TRBV4-3	TRBJ2-3	CASSRLLAASTDTQYF
TRBV7-9	TRBJ1-1	CASSLGVEGGEAFF
TRBV29-1	TRBJ2-7	CSVEGVQGIPYEQYF
TRBV20-1	TRBJ2-1	CSASAQFSLVNEQFF
TRBV20-1	TRBJ1-5	CSAQTTGQKGGRPQHF
TRBV5-1	TRBJ2-7	CASSPGGGVFYEQYF
TRBV12-3/TRBV12-4	TRBJ2-5	CASSPRGEGAQYF
TRBV29-1	TRBJ1-2	CSVRGIDGYTF
TRBV4-2	TRBJ1-4	CASSQDYRGARGEKLFF
TRBV6-5	TRBJ1-2	CASSYVRGHGYTF
TRBV6-1	TRBJ2-1	CASSEDKGRFF